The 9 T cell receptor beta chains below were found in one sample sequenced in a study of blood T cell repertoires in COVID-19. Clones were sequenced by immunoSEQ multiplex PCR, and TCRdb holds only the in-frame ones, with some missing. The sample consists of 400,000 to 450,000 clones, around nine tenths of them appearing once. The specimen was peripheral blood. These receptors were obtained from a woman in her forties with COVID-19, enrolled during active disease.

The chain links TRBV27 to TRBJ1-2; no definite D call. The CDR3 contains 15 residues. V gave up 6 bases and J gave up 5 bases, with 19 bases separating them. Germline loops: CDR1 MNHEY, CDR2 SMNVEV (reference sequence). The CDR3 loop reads CASSSFLATEYGYTF. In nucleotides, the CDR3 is TGTGCCAGCAGCTCTTTTCTCGCGACTGAATATGGCTACACCTTC.

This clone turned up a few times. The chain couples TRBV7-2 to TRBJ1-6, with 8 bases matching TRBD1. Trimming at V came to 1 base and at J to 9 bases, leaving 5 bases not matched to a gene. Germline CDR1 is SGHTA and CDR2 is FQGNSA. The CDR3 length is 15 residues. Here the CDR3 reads CASSLVRGRSSPLHF. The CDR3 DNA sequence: TGTGCCAGCAGCTTAGTCAGGGGGCGAAGTTCACCCCTCCACTTT.

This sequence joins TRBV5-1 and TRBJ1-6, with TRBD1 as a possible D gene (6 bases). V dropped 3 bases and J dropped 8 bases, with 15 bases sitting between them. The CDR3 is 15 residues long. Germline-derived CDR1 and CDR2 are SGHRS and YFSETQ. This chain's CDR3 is CASSSDAKGDSPLHF. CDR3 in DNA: TGCGCCAGCAGCTCGGACGCGAAGGGGGATTCACCCCTCCACTTT.

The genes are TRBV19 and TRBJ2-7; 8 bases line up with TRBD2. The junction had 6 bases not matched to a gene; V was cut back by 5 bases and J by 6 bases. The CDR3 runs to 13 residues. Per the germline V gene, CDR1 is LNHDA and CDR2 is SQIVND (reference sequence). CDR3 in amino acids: CASSVDGRGEQYF. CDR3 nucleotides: TGTGCCAGTAGTGTGGACGGGAGGGGCGAGCAGTACTTC.

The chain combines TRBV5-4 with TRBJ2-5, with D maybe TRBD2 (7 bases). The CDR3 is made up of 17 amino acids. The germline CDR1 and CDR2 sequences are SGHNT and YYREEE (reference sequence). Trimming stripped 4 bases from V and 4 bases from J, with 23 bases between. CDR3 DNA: TGTGCCAGCAGCGACCCCGGGCGGGGGCCCTTCGGAGAGACCCAGTACTTC. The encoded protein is CASSDPGRGPFGETQYF. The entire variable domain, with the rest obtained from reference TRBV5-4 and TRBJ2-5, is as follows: ETGVTQSPTHLIKTRGQQVTLRCSSQSGHNTVSWYQQALGQGPQFIFQYYREEENGRGNFPPRFSGLQFPNYSSELNVNALELDDSALYLCASSDPGRGPFGETQYFGPGTRLLVL.

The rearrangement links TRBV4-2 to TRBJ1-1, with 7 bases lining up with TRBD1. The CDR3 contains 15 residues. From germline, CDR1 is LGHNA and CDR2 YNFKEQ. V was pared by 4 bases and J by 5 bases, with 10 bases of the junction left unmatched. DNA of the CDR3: TGTGCCAGCAGCCCTCTTAGAGGGACAGTGACTGAAGCTTTCTTT. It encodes CASSPLRGTVTEAFF.

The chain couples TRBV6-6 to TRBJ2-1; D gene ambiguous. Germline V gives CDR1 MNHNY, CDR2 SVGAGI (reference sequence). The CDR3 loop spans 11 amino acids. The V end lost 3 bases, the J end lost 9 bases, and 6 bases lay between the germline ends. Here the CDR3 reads CASSYSREQFF. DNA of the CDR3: TGTGCCAGCAGTTATAGCCGTGAGCAGTTCTTC.

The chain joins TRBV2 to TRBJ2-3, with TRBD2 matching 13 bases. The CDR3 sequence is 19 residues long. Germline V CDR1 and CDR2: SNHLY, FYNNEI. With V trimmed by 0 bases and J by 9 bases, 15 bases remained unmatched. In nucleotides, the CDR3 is TGTGCCAGCAGTGAAGCGCTGTGGGGGACTAGCGGGGTGCGGGGGACGCAGTATTTT. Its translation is CASSEALWGTSGVRGTQYF. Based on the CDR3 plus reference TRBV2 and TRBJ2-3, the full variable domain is EPEVTQTPSHQVTQMGQEVILRCVPISNHLYFYWYRQILGQKVEFLVSFYNNEISEKSEIFDDQFSVERPDGSNFTLKIRSTKLEDSAMYFCASSEALWGTSGVRGTQYFGPGTRLTVL.

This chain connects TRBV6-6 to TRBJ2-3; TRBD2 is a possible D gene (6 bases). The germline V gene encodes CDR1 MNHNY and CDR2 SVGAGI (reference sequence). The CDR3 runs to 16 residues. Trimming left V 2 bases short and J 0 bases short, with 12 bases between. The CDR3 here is CASSYRLGTSTDTQYF. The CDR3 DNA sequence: TGTGCCAGCAGTTACCGACTTGGGACTAGCACAGATACGCAGTATTTT.